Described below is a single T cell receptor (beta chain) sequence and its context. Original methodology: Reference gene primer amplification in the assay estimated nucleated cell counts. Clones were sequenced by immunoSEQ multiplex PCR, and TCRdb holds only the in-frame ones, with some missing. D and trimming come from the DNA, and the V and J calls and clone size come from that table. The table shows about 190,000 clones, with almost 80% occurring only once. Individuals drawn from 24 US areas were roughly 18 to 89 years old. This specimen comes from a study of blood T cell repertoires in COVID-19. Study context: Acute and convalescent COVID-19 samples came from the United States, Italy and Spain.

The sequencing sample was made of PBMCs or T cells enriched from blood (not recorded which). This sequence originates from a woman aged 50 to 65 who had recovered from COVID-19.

The CDR3 region has the DNA TGTGCCAGCAGTAAGAACAGGGAGAATTCACCCCTCCACTTT. Translation gives CASSKNRENSPLHF. V gene TRBV6-2 or TRBV6-3 combines with J gene TRBJ1-6, with D tentatively TRBD1 (6 bases). CDR3 length: 14 amino acids. Germline V gene lookup returns CDR1 MNHEY and CDR2 SVGEGT. The V end was cut by 5 bases, the J end by 7 bases, with 12 bases between.